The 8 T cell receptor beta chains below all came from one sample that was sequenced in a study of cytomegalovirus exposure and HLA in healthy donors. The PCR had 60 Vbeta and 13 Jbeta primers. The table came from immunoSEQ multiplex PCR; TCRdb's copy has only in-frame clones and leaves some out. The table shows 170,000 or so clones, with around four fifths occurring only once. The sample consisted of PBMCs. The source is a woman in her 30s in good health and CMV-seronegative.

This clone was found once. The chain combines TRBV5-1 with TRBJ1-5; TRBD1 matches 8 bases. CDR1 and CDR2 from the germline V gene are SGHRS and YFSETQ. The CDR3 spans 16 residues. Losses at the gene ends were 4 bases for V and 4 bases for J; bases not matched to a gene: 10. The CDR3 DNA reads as TGCGCCAGCAGCGAATCCAGGGGGCGCCTAAATCAGCCCCAGCATTTT. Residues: CASSESRGRLNQPQHF. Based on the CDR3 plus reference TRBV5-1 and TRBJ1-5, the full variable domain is KAGVTQTPRYLIKTRGQQVTLSCSPISGHRSVSWYQQTPGQGLQFLFEYFSETQRNKGNFPGRFSGRQFSNSRSEMNVSTLELGDSALYLCASSESRGRLNQPQHFGDGTRLSIL.

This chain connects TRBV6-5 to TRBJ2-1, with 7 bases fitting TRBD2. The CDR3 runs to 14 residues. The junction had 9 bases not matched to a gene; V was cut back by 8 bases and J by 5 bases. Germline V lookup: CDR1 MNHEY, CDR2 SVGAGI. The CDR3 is CASLRRSGDNEQFF. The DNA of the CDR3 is TGTGCCAGCCTCCGGAGGAGCGGGGACAATGAGCAGTTCTTC.

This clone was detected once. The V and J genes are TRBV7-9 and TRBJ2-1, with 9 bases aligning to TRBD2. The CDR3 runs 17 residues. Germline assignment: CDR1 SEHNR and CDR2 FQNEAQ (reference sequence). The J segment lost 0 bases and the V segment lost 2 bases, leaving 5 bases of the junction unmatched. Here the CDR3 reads CASSLISGGRSYNEQFF. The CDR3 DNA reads TGTGCCAGCAGCTTAATTAGCGGGGGTCGCTCCTACAATGAGCAGTTCTTC. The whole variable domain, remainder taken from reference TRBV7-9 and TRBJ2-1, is DTGVSQNPRHKITKRGQNVTFRCDPISEHNRLYWYRQTLGQGPEFLTYFQNEAQLEKSRLLSDRFSAERPKGSFSTLEIQRTEQGDSAMYLCASSLISGGRSYNEQFFGPGTRLTVL.

As DNA, the CDR3 is TGCGCCAGCAGCAGGGGACTAGCGGGGGCAGAGACCCAGTACTTC. As protein: CASSRGLAGAETQYF. J is TRBJ2-5 and V is TRBV5-1; 14 positions match TRBD2. The trim removed 4 bases at V and 4 bases at J, leaving 3 bases unmatched. The CDR3 sequence is 15 residues long. CDR1 is SGHRS and CDR2 is YFSETQ in the germline V gene.

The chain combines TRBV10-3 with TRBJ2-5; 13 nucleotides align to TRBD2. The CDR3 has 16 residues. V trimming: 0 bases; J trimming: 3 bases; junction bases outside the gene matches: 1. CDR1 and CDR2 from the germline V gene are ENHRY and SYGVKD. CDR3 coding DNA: TGTGCCATCAGTGAGTCGGGGACTAGCGGGGAAGAGACCCAGTACTTC. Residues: CAISESGTSGEETQYF.

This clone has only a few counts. In DNA, the CDR3 is TGTGCCTGGAGTACCGGGACAGGGAGCAATCAGCCCCAGCATTTT. This translates into CAWSTGTGSNQPQHF. V is TRBV30 and J is TRBJ1-5; 9 bases fit TRBD1. V lost 2 bases, J lost 1 base, and 3 bases stayed unmatched. Germline values: CDR1 GTSNPN, CDR2 SVGIG (reference sequence). This CDR3 comprises 15 residues.

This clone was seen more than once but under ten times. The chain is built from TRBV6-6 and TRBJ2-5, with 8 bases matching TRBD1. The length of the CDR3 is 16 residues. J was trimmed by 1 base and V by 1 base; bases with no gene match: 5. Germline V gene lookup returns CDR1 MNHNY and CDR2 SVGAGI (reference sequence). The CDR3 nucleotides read TGTGCCAGCAGTTACTTCGAGGGGACAGGCCAAGAGACCCAGTACTTC. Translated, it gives CASSYFEGTGQETQYF.

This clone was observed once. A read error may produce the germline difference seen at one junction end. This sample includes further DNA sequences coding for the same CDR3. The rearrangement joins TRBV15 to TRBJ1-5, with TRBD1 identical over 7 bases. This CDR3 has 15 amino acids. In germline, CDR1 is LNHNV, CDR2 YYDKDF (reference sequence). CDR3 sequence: CATSSLGTDNQPQHF. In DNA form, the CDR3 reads TGTGCCACTAGCAGCCTCGGGACAGATAATCAGCCCCAGCATTTT. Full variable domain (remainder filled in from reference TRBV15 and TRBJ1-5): DAMVIQNPRYQVTQFGKPVTLSCSQTLNHNVMYWYQQKSSQAPKLLFHYYDKDFNNEADTPDNFQSRRPNTSFCFLDIRSPGLGDTAMYLCATSSLGTDNQPQHFGDGTRLSIL.